The subject of this entry is one T cell receptor (beta chain). Its specificity is unknown. During the collection period, no donor immune events like infections were recorded. The data stem from a study of identifying expanded T cells in peripheral blood. Findings and caveats of the study: About 1.3 clones differed between technical replicates, versus approximately 16 and 19 over time.

TCRdb's copy holds only in-frame clones and misses some; the assay was immunoSEQ multiplex PCR. The sample gives 85,000 to 100,000 clones, approximately 90% of which show up once; roughly 4% is in the top ten. This TCR was recovered from a person between 18 and 75 years old in good health. The sample was blood.

The CDR3: CASSQPRGGYNEQFF. CDR3 DNA: TGCGCCAGCAGCCAACCCCGGGGGGGGTACAATGAGCAGTTCTTC. The genes are TRBV4-1 and TRBJ2-1; 8 bases are a match to TRBD2. This CDR3 has 15 amino acids. CDR1 and CDR2 from the germline V gene are MGHRA and YSYEKL. V shed 2 bases, J shed 4 bases, and the junction held 4 bases outside the gene matches.